This entry describes one TCR beta chain. These data belong to a study of blood T cell repertoires in COVID-19. Overall study: Sites in the United States, Italy and Spain provided acute and convalescent COVID-19 samples. Sample material is recorded as cDNA or gDNA derived from T cells, B-cell-depleted T cells, or PBMCs.

This CDR3 is built from 17 residues. Looked up from germline, CDR1 is MGHRA and CDR2 is YSYEKL. The V gene end was trimmed by 1 base and the J gene end by 1 base; junction bases not matched to a gene: 6. Methods used by the authors: Nucleated cell counts were estimated from reference gene primer amplification. Assay used: immunoSEQ multiplex PCR; TCRdb lists only in-frame clones, some missing. The DNA gave D and trimming, while V, J and clone size come from that table. This sample has about 210,000 clones, with approximately 78% found just once. The rearrangement joins TRBV4-1 to TRBJ1-1, with 10 bases that match TRBD1. The sequence derives from a middle-aged woman with acute or convalescent COVID-19. The sequenced sample was peripheral blood. CDR3 coding DNA: TGCGCCAGCAGCCAAGCCCTGACAGGGGGCGCGAACACTGAAGCTTTCTTT. Translation: CASSQALTGGANTEAFF.